Given below is one TCR beta chain in context. The specificity of this receptor is unknown. The record has no base qualities; no much larger clone is one base away. Receptor amplification or capture employed multiplex PCR. Instrument used: Illumina HiSeq 2500. TCRbeta libraries were constructed through three rounds of nested PCR with primers (Table S4) according to protocols modified from ARM-PCR. Before sequencing, PCR products of 200-500 bp were excised from the gel and purified with the QIAquick gel extraction kit. The study's own analysis went as follows. Trimmomatic was used to clean the reads, FLASH merged the cleaned reads into complete CDR3 sequences, and MiTCR assigned the sequences to V(D)J germline segments. Clonal diversity was calculated as the inverse Simpson's index using VDJtools. Productive reads were defined as in-frame sequences without a premature stop codon. Clones were called with MiXCR by TCRdb after fastp trimmed the public reads at Q25, and only in-frame beta chains were retained. Every distinct CDR3 protein forms one entry, paired with its most common genes and DNA. These V and J calls derive from TCRdb rather than the authors' analysis. This sample lists more than 55,000 distinct CDR3 sequences; 76% were detected once. Around 43% of the sample goes to the ten largest clones.

The V end loses 6 bases and the J end loses 5 bases, and a stretch of 17 bases separates them. From the cysteine up to the phenylalanine, the CDR3 has a length of 15 residues. The entry retains the CDR3 DNA only, 45 bases that are in frame from base 1. Taken from the germline V gene, the CDR1 and CDR2 loops are MNHEY and SVGAGI. The data were taken from a study of tumor and adjacent non-tumor tissue in lung cancer listed by TCRdb under 2018. In terms of the full investigation: The cohort included about a dozen adenocarcinoma, 2 squamous cell carcinoma and 1 small cell lung cancer patients. The 15 enrolled patients, of whom approximately ten were men and 5 were women, were aged about 30 to 85 years and were diagnosed with TNM stage I to III disease. A total of 95 million to 150 million productive TCRbeta reads were generated by sequencing, corresponding to an average of roughly 4 million reads per sample. The study compared bulk TCRbeta repertoires between lung tumor tissue and matched distant non-tumor lung tissue from more than twelve lung cancer patients. A few dozen paired specimens, one tumor and one normal lung sample per patient, were profiled by TCRbeta CDR3 sequencing. The paper's findings and limits, for the study overall: TCR diversity (inverse Simpson) was significantly higher in tumor than in normal lung tissue (roughly 430 vs 170, P = 0.0075, Mann-Whitney U test). TCR diversity was significantly higher in younger patients, and greater tumor TCR diversity was associated with shorter overall survival and shorter disease-free survival. The top 100 clones accounted for a significantly larger cumulative portion of the repertoire in normal lung than in tumor tissue. The cohort had only roughly 16 patients, and the authors noted that larger samples and more detailed clinical data are needed. Peripheral blood was not sequenced, so blood TCRbeta repertoires were not examined in the lung cancer patients of the study. The methods do not name the sequencing platform or mention unique molecular identifiers.

RNA was isolated from bulk, unsorted tissue, and RNA quality was assessed with a NanoDrop ND-1000 and an Agilent 2100. The normal lung samples consisted of distant non-tumor tissue collected more than 3 cm from the tumor edge. Donors were newly diagnosed lung cancer patients admitted for thoracic surgery in China between August and November 2014, without prior chemotherapy. Patients with previous radiotherapy or chemotherapy, or with another concurrent cancer, were excluded from the study. Pieces of surgical tissue measuring roughly 1-2.3 cm3 were kept in RNAlater solution and stored at -80 degrees C until use.

The sequence joins TRBV6-5 to TRBJ1-5, with no D gene named confidently. The material sequenced was distant non-tumor lung tissue. This clonotype originated in a man in his 60s with non-small cell lung cancer. The CDR3 sequence is CASSPTIRRDQPQHF. The sequenced DNA: TGTGCCAGCAGCCCCACCATAAGGAGGGATCAGCCCCAGCATTTT.